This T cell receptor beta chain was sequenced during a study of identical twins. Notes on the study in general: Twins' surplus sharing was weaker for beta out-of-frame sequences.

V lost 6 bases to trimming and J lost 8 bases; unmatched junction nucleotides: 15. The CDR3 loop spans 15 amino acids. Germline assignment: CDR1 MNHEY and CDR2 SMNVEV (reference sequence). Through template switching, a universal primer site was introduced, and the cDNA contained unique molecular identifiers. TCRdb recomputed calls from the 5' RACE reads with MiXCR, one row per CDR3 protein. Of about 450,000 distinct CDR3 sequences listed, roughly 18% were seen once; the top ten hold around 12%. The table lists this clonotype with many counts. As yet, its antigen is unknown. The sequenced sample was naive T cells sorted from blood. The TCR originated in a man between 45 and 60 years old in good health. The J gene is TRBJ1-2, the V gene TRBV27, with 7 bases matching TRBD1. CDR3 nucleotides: TGTGCCAGCAGACCTACAGGGGCGGGCCAGCGGGGCTACACCTTC. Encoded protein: CASRPTGAGQRGYTF.